This is a list of T cell receptor beta chains from one sample in a study of cytomegalovirus exposure and HLA in healthy donors. Sequencing used immunoSEQ multiplex PCR; TCRdb keeps in-frame clones, though not all of them. The repertoire holds 200,000 to 250,000 clones, with roughly 88% as singletons. The sequenced material came from PBMCs. These receptors came from a woman aged 30 to 39 in good health and CMV-seropositive. The CDR3 runs from the conserved cysteine through the conserved F or W. The D gene is left open where the match is weak. Where a row states a size, it is once, few, many or the class of an expanded clone; other rows omit it.

CDR3	DNA	size	D	V	J
CASSSLSPGQEYGYTF	TGTGCCAGCAGCTCCCTCAGCCCCGGACAGGAGTATGGCTACACCTTC	NA	TRBD1	TRBV7-9	TRBJ1-2
CASTADRGPNTGELFF	TGTGCCAGCACCGCCGACAGGGGACCGAACACCGGGGAGCTGTTTTTT	NA	TRBD1	TRBV25-1	TRBJ2-2
CASKRRGGYGYTF	TGTGCCAGCAAAAGGCGGGGGGGTTATGGCTACACCTTC	few	NA	TRBV28	TRBJ1-2
CASSLAEVPNYGYTF	TGTGCCAGCAGCTTAGCGGAGGTTCCTAACTATGGCTACACCTTC	NA	NA	TRBV7-8	TRBJ1-2
CAWSLGGSGQPQHF	TGTGCCTGGAGTTTAGGGGGGTCGGGGCAGCCCCAGCATTTT	NA	NA	TRBV30	TRBJ1-5
CASSPWTANTGELFF	TGTGCCAGCAGCCCATGGACAGCGAACACCGGGGAGCTGTTTTTT	few	NA	TRBV9	TRBJ2-2
CASSVTVNEQFF	TGTGCCAGCAGCGTGACGGTCAATGAGCAGTTCTTC	NA	NA	TRBV9	TRBJ2-1
CASSPYRQGGTYEQYF	TGTGCCAGCAGCCCGTATCGACAGGGGGGGACCTACGAGCAGTACTTC	NA	TRBD1	TRBV11-3	TRBJ2-7
CASSQDPPDRGGSTDTQYF	TGCGCCAGCAGCCAAGACCCCCCCGACAGGGGCGGTAGCACAGATACGCAGTATTTT	NA	TRBD1	TRBV4-3	TRBJ2-3
CSVAVFQGNEQFF	TGCAGCGTTGCGGTTTTTCAGGGGAATGAGCAGTTCTTC	NA	NA	TRBV29-1	TRBJ2-1
CASSTPSATYNEQFF	TGTGCCAGCAGCACCCCCTCGGCCACCTACAATGAGCAGTTCTTC	NA	NA	TRBV9	TRBJ2-1
CASSQDFPDRGTDTQYF	TGCGCCAGCAGCCAAGATTTCCCGGACAGGGGCACAGATACGCAGTATTTT	NA	TRBD1	TRBV4-3	TRBJ2-3
CASSLASISLWETQYF	TGTGCCAGCAGCTTAGCTTCGATCAGCTTGTGGGAGACCCAGTACTTC	NA	NA	TRBV7-9	TRBJ2-5
CASSQGKVGGLYEQYF	TGTGCCAGCAGCCAAGGGAAAGTAGGAGGACTCTACGAGCAGTACTTC	NA	NA	TRBV14	TRBJ2-7
CASSPRALAYNEQFF	TGTGCCAGCAGTCCCCGGGCGCTGGCGTACAATGAGCAGTTCTTC	NA	NA	TRBV28	TRBJ2-1
CASSQVGYVSGNTIYF	TGCGCCAGCAGCCAAGTAGGGTACGTCTCTGGAAACACCATATATTTT	NA	NA	TRBV4-1	TRBJ1-3
CASSVGSRETQYF	TGTGCCAGCAGCGTAGGTAGTCGGGAGACCCAGTACTTC	NA	NA	TRBV9	TRBJ2-5
CASSLVLIGGTGELFF	TGCGCCAGCAGCTTGGTGTTAATCGGGGGCACCGGGGAGCTGTTTTTT	NA	NA	TRBV5-1	TRBJ2-2